This T cell receptor (beta chain) was found in a study of cytomegalovirus exposure and HLA in healthy donors. Study-level background: Early on, a data release was issued that held 65 million to 100 million unique TCRs from HLA-typed donors.

The PCR had 60 Vbeta and 13 Jbeta primers. Assay: immunoSEQ multiplex PCR; the TCRdb copy retains only in-frame clones and omits some. In the table there are 100,000 or so clones, roughly 75% of which are singletons. In regard to this clone: The antigen is unknown.

This CDR3 has 16 residues. Germline V gene data show CDR1 as SGHRS and CDR2 as YFSETQ. With 5 bases clipped from V and 5 bases from J, the junction kept 12 bases outside the gene matches. Whole-study findings and limits: The number of N-insertions in an Asian-associated ancestry cluster was reportedly below the approximately 700-donor mean in a later analysis. Presence/absence analyses assumed roughly uniform sequencing depth across donors.

The sequence derives from a woman younger than 35 in good health and CMV-seropositive. This sequence joins TRBV5-1 and TRBJ2-5; 10 nucleotides match TRBD2. The sequencing input was PBMCs. The CDR3 here is CASRLRIAGGGETQYF. In DNA form, the CDR3 reads TGCGCCAGCAGATTGAGAATAGCGGGAGGCGGGGAGACCCAGTACTTC.